This TCR beta chain is drawn from a study of T-cell memory formation after mild COVID-19 (dated by TCRdb to about 2021). About the study as a whole: Most TCR sequence clusters were specific to one of the two donors. Longitudinal TCRalpha and TCRbeta repertoire sequencing tracked T-cell clones expanding and contracting after mild COVID-19 in two donors. Two young, previously healthy adult volunteers made up the cohort, one male and one female.

This clonotype has just a few counts. There is no known antigen for this receptor. Per-nucleotide qualities are absent, and no much larger clonotype sits a single base away. PBMCs were isolated by Ficoll-Paque density gradient centrifugation. CDR1 SGHTA and CDR2 FQGNSA are derived from the germline V gene. From cysteine to phenylalanine, the CDR3 is 15 amino acids long. Here the CDR3 DNA is all that survives: 45 bases in frame from base 1. V is pruned by 5 bases and J by 3 bases, leaving 6 bases of the junction without a gene match. TCRdb records Illumina NovaSeq 6000 as the sequencer. TCRalpha and TCRbeta cDNA libraries were constructed by 5'RACE with constant-segment primers, with sample barcodes and unique molecular identifiers being introduced. RNA was extracted from every sample with Trizol reagent. Libraries were amplified in two PCR steps, with a second sample barcode and Illumina TruSeq adapters added in the second step. Libraries were sequenced on an Illumina NovaSeq with 2 x 150 bp paired-end reads. As for the original processing: The reads were demultiplexed and collapsed into UMI-guided consensus sequences using migec v1.2.7. Using mixcr v2.1.11, the UMI consensuses were aligned to TRA and TRB V and J templates and assembled into clonotypes. Clonotypes were classified as expanded or contracted when called significant by both edgeR and NoisET, with noise models trained on biological replicates. For edgeR calls, the thresholds were a false discovery rate-adjusted p below 0.01 and a log2 fold-change of 1. As an exploratory analysis of dynamics, max-normalized trajectories of the 1000 most abundant clonotypes were examined by PCA with hierarchical clustering. The CD4 or CD8 phenotype of responding clones was assigned using the separately sequenced CD4+ and CD8+ repertoires. In TCRdb, the public reads were trimmed at Q25 with fastp and aligned with MiXCR, with productive beta chains retained. Rows matching on CDR3 protein sequence are summarized as one entry with the most common DNA and genes. These V and J calls are TCRdb output, not the study's own analysis. The table for this sample lists 400,000 or so distinct CDR3 sequences; about 19% of them were counted only once. The ten largest clones add up to 8.4% of the sample.

Study-wide conclusions, independent of this receptor: Only a couple of mild cases were covered in the study, and larger cohorts including severe cases with pre-infection samples were considered necessary. The second-wave clones that peaked on day 37 were not confirmed to be SARS-CoV-2 specific. Clones that contracted from day 15 to 85 showed balanced CD4/CD8 phenotypes, whereas a second wave of clones that expanded from day 15 to 37 leaned towards CD4+. The detection of some responding clones in pre-infection memory suggests that pre-existing cross-reactive memory T cells joined the SARS-CoV-2 response. Contracting CD4+ clones were located mainly in the CM and EM memory subsets, whereas CD8+ clones were found to be enriched in EMRA.

This TCR was recovered from an adult woman who had mild COVID-19 (a few samples of this study predate the infection). The sample titles of this study are shuffled in the database, so cell type and time point are left out; the donor was told from shared clones. Sequences were obtained from PBMCs or a T cell subset sorted from them (not recorded which). Recombination linked TRBV7-2 to TRBJ2-1; TRBD2 fits 8 bases in the junction. The nucleotides read TGTGCCAGCAGCCAACAGCGGGGGTACTACAATGAGCAGTTCTTC. Its translation reads: CASSQQRGYYNEQFF.